The 20 T cell receptor beta chains listed next were all sequenced from one sample in a study of molecular identifiers for immune sequencing clone quantification. TCRdb processed the PCR reads anew with MiXCR; each CDR3 protein has one entry. The data contain about 640,000 distinct CDR3 sequences, 15% to 20% of them singletons. Sequences were obtained from naive CD8+ T cells from blood, with Jurkat cell RNA spiked in. Indicated subset: FACS-sorted CD8+CD4-CCR7+CD45RA+ naive T cells. All receptors derive from a human donor in good health. Some libraries in this study had Jurkat cell RNA spiked in.

This clonotype was picked up many times. The chain uses TRBV29-1 and TRBJ2-1; 9 bases are a match to TRBD2. The CDR3 has 15 residues. V lost 0 bases, J lost 10 bases, and 10 bases stayed unmatched. CDR1 and CDR2 from the germline V gene are SQVTM and ANQGSEA. The CDR3 nucleotides read TGCAGCGTTGAAGATCTCGGGACTAGCTCTCACGAGCAGTTCTTC. This sequence encodes CSVEDLGTSSHEQFF.

The chain uses TRBV4-1 and TRBJ1-5; D unclear. The V gene lost 1 base and the J gene lost 4 bases, with 11 bases spanning the gap. From germline, CDR1 is MGHRA and CDR2 YSYEKL. This CDR3 has 15 residues. Written as DNA, the CDR3 is TGCGCCAGCAGCCAAGTGGAACAGCGAAATCAGCCCCAGCATTTT. The encoded protein is CASSQVEQRNQPQHF.

This clonotype has ten or more counts. This chain connects TRBV24-1 to TRBJ2-3; TRBD1 or TRBD2 may be the D gene (5 bases each). Per the germline V gene, CDR1 is KGHDR and CDR2 is SFDVKD. The CDR3 has 16 amino acids. V lost 7 bases to trimming and J lost 4 bases, with 20 bases between them. The CDR3 DNA follows: TGTGCCACCAGCGATAGTTGGGGACCAGGCGCAGATACGCAGTATTTT. Translation gives CATSDSWGPGADTQYF.

This clonotype was counted ten times or more. The chain uses TRBV7-9 and TRBJ2-2; no clear D gene. CDR3 length: 12 residues. With 6 bases removed from V and 6 bases from J, the gap between germline ends came to 8 bases. Per germline, CDR1 SEHNR and CDR2 FQNEAQ (reference sequence). The CDR3 sequence: CASRYGPGELFF. The CDR3 nucleotides read TGTGCCAGCAGATATGGACCCGGGGAGCTGTTTTTT.

This clonotype was observed many times. CDR3 sequence reads: CSVEVGLSYNEQFF. The DNA for the CDR3 is TGCAGCGTTGAAGTGGGTCTGTCCTACAATGAGCAGTTCTTC. V usage is TRBV29-1 and J usage is TRBJ2-1; the D is unclear. CDR1 SQVTM and CDR2 ANQGSEA come from the germline V gene. The CDR3 covers 14 residues. The ends were cut back, 1 base at V and 1 base at J, with 8 bases in the middle.

This clonotype was recorded at least ten times. This sequence joins TRBV4-3 and TRBJ2-5; maybe TRBD2 (6 bases). This CDR3 is 15 amino acids long. Germline loops: CDR1 LGHNA, CDR2 YSLEER. Trimming left V 1 base short and J 1 base short, with 10 bases between. In DNA, the CDR3 is TGCGCCAGCAGCCAAGGCGGGACGGCCCAAGAGACCCAGTACTTC. Protein sequence: CASSQGGTAQETQYF.

The chain joins TRBV27 to TRBJ2-7; possibly TRBD1 for D (5 bases). V dropped 3 bases and J dropped 4 bases, with 16 bases sitting between them. In germline, CDR1 is MNHEY, CDR2 SMNVEV (reference sequence). This CDR3 is 15 amino acids long. The chain's CDR3 is CASSFFGREWYEQYF. CDR3 nucleotide sequence: TGTGCCAGCAGTTTTTTTGGCAGGGAATGGTACGAGCAGTACTTC.

Details on this clonotype: A much larger clone is a single base away; this may be a read error. This chain joins TRBV5-1 and TRBJ2-7, with a tentative D call TRBD1 (6 bases). The CDR3 totals 13 residues. Germline CDR1 and CDR2: SGHRS and YFSETQ. Trimming cost V 5 bases and J 2 bases, with 11 bases left between them. The CDR3 DNA sequence: TGCGCCAGCAGGACAGGACGCACCTACGAGCAGTACTTC. Translation: CASRTGRTYEQYF.

This clonotype was observed at least ten times. This chain links TRBV20-1 with TRBJ2-7; D unclear. Trimming took off 3 bases at V and 0 bases at J, with 12 bases between the two ends. The CDR3 extends over 14 amino acids. Germline V gene lookup returns CDR1 DFQATT and CDR2 SNEGSKA (reference sequence). For the CDR3, the DNA is TGCAGTGCTAGGTTAAAGTTAAGCTCCTACGAGCAGTACTTC. Its translation: CSARLKLSSYEQYF.

The table lists this clonotype with many counts. The gene calls are TRBV27 and TRBJ1-5, with a weak D call TRBD1 (5 bases). This CDR3 contains 15 residues. Germline V gene data show CDR1 as MNHEY and CDR2 as SMNVEV (reference sequence). V was pared by 7 bases and J by 3 bases, with 16 bases between. The CDR3 coding sequence is TGTGCCAGCAACCCGACAGCTGGATTCAATCAGCCCCAGCATTTT. This gives the protein CASNPTAGFNQPQHF.

This clonotype came up a few times. This chain joins TRBV14 and TRBJ2-7; D is ambiguous. The V end was cut by 4 bases, the J end by 5 bases, with 18 bases between. Germline V CDR1 and CDR2: SGHDN, FVKESK. The CDR3 is made up of 15 amino acids. The CDR3 coding sequence is TGTGCCAGCAGCCCGTCCGGCACAGTCGTCGACGAGCAGTACTTC. Amino acid sequence: CASSPSGTVVDEQYF. Full variable domain (rest looked up from reference TRBV14 and TRBJ2-7): EAGVTQFPSHSVIEKGQTVTLRCDPISGHDNLYWYRRVMGKEIKFLLHFVKESKQDESGMPNNRFLAERTGGTYSTLKVQPAELEDSGVYFCASSPSGTVVDEQYFGPGTRLTVT.

About this clonotype: Since a much larger clone is just one base distant, this may be a read error. The chain couples TRBV28 to TRBJ1-4; the match to TRBD1 covers 7 bases. V gave up 5 bases and J gave up 5 bases; unmatched junction bases: 11. Per the germline V gene, CDR1 is MDHEN and CDR2 is SYDVKM. CDR3 length: 16 amino acids. The CDR3 DNA sequence: TGTGCCAGCAGTCTTGACACAGGGGCTAGGAATGAAAAACTGTTTTTT. Translation gives CASSLDTGARNEKLFF. The full variable domain, completed using reference TRBV28 and TRBJ1-4, is DVKVTQSSRYLVKRTGEKVFLECVQDMDHENMFWYRQDPGLGLRLIYFSYDVKMKEKGDIPEGYSVSREKKERFSLILESASTNQTSMYLCASSLDTGARNEKLFFGSGTQLSVL.

This clonotype has a handful of counts. The V call is TRBV19, the J call TRBJ2-3; D gene ambiguous. This CDR3 comprises 15 residues. The V and J ends lost 8 bases and 3 bases respectively, with 18 bases between them. CDR1 and CDR2 from the germline V gene are LNHDA and SQIVND (reference sequence). This CDR3 is CASSPGLFGTDTQYF. The CDR3, as DNA: TGTGCCAGTTCCCCGGGTTTATTCGGAACAGATACGCAGTATTTT.

Comments on this clonotype: Being one base from a much bigger clone, this may be a read error. The chain joins TRBV5-1 to TRBJ1-5; D uncertain. The CDR3 is made up of 14 amino acids. Germline V CDR1 and CDR2: SGHRS, YFSETQ. V lost 6 bases, J lost 7 bases, and 17 bases lay in between. The CDR3 nucleotides read TGCGCCAGCAACCCCTCAGAAGCCATACAGCCCCAGCATTTT. This translates into CASNPSEAIQPQHF.

This clonotype has ten or more counts. The chain employs TRBV18 and TRBJ2-1, with 10 bases that match TRBD2. V lost 5 bases to trimming and J lost 4 bases; unmatched junction nucleotides: 5. CDR1 KGHSH and CDR2 LQKENI come from the germline V gene. This CDR3 has 15 residues. The CDR3 region has the DNA TGTGCCAGCTCAAAAGCGGGAGGGGAGTACAATGAGCAGTTCTTC. Translation: CASSKAGGEYNEQFF.

The chain couples TRBV11-2 to TRBJ2-7; no definite D call. The germline V and J ends were trimmed by 3 bases and 3 bases, with 15 bases remaining between them. This CDR3 contains 15 residues. Germline V gives CDR1 SGHAT, CDR2 FQNNGV. The CDR3: CASSLAPAEVYEQYF. Written as DNA, the CDR3 is TGTGCCAGCAGCTTGGCCCCAGCTGAGGTCTACGAGCAGTACTTC.

This clonotype was picked up many times. The chain couples TRBV28 to TRBJ2-3, with D tentatively TRBD1 or TRBD2 (5 bases each). This CDR3 is 15 amino acids long. Trimming stripped 7 bases from V and 0 bases from J, with 14 bases between. Germline loops: CDR1 MDHEN, CDR2 SYDVKM. The CDR3 loop reads CASTLWGGSTDTQYF. The CDR3 coding sequence is TGTGCCAGCACCCTATGGGGCGGGAGCACAGATACGCAGTATTTT.

This clonotype was picked up many times. DNA of the CDR3: TGTGCCAGCAGCCCACTGACTGATAACCCAGATACGCAGTATTTT. Its protein is CASSPLTDNPDTQYF. This chain links TRBV4-2 with TRBJ2-3; no clear D. The ends were cut back, 4 bases at V and 4 bases at J, with 15 bases in the middle. This CDR3 contains 15 residues. Per germline, CDR1 LGHNA and CDR2 YNFKEQ.

J is TRBJ2-3 and V is TRBV4-1; D is undetermined. Germline lookup yields CDR1 MGHRA and CDR2 YSYEKL. V lost 1 base and J 2 bases, leaving 10 bases between the germline ends. This CDR3 is built from 15 residues. The CDR3 DNA follows: TGCGCCAGCAGCCAAGGAGACTTTCACACAGATACGCAGTATTTT. This encodes CASSQGDFHTDTQYF.

A note on this clonotype: Since a much larger clone is just one base distant, this may be a read error. The chain carries TRBV20-1 and TRBJ2-4; D gene uncertain. The CDR3 is made up of 15 amino acids. V dropped 5 bases and J dropped 0 bases, with 14 bases sitting between them. In germline, CDR1 is DFQATT, CDR2 SNEGSKA (reference sequence). CDR3 region: CSALNRQIAKNIQYF. Here the CDR3 DNA reads TGCAGTGCTCTCAACCGGCAGATAGCCAAAAACATTCAGTACTTC.